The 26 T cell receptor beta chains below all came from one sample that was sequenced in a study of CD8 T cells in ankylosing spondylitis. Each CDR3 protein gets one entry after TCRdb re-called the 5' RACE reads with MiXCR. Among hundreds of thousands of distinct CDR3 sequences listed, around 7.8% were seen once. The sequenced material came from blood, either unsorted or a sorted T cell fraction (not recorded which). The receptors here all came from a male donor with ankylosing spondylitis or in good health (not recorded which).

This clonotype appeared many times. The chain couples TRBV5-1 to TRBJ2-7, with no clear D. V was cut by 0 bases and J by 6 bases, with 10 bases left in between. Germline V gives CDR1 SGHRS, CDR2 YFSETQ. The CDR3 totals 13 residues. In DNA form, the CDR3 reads TGCGCCAGCAGCTTGGGTGTGGGTACCGAGCAGTACTTC. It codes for CASSLGVGTEQYF.

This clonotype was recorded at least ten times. The chain's CDR3 is CASSLGLVNSPLHF. The DNA of the CDR3 is TGTGCCAGCAGTTTGGGACTGGTGAATTCACCCCTCCACTTT. The gene calls are TRBV12-3 or TRBV12-4 and TRBJ1-6; possible D gene TRBD1, 5 bases. V was clipped by 3 bases and J by 7 bases, with 10 bases between them. The CDR3 covers 14 residues.

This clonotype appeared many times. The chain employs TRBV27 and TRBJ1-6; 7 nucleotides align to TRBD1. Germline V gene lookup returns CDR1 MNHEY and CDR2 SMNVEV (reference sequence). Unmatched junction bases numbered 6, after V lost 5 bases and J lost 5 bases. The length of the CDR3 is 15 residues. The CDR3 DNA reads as TGTGCCAGCAGTCGAAAGACAGGGAATAATTCACCCCTCCACTTT. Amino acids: CASSRKTGNNSPLHF.

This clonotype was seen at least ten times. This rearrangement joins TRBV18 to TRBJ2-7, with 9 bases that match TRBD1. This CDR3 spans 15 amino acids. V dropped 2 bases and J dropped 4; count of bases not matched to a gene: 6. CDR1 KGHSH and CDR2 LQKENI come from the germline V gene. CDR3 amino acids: CASSPGQGRLYEQYF. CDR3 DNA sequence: TGTGCCAGCTCACCAGGACAGGGGCGATTGTACGAGCAGTACTTC.

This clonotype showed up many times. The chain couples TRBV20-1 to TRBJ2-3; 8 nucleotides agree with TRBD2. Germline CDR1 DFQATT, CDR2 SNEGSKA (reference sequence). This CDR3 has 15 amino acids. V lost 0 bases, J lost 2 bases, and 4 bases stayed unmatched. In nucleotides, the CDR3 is TGCAGTGCTAGAGATCGAGCGGGAGTCACAGATACGCAGTATTTT. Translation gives CSARDRAGVTDTQYF.

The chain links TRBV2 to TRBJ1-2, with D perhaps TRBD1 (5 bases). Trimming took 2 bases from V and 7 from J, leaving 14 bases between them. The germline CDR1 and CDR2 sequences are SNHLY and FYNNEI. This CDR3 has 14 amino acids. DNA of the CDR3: TGTGCCAGCAGTGAAAAACCGGGGCCGGGTGGCTACACCTTC. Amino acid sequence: CASSEKPGPGGYTF.

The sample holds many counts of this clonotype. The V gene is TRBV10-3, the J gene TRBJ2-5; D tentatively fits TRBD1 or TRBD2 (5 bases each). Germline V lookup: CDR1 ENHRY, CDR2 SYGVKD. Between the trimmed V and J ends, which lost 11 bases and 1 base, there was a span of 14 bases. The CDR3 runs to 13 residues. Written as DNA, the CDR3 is TGTGCCTCCCGAGGGGAGCTCCAAGAGACCCAGTACTTC. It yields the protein CASRGELQETQYF.

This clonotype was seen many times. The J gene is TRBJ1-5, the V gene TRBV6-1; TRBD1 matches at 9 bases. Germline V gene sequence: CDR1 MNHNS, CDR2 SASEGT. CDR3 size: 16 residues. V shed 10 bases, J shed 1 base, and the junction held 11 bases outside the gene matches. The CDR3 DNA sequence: TGTGCCACCAACCCGGGACAGGGAACGAGCAATCAGCCCCAGCATTTT. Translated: CATNPGQGTSNQPQHF.

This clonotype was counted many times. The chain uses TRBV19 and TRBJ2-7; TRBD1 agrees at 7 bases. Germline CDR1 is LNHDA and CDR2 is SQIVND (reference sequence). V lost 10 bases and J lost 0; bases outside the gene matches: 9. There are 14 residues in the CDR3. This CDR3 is CATNPTGASYEQYF. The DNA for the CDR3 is TGTGCCACCAACCCTACAGGGGCCTCCTACGAGCAGTACTTC. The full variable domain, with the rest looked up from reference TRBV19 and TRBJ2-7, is DGGITQSPKYLFRKEGQNVTLSCEQNLNHDAMYWYRQDPGQGLRLIYYSQIVNDFQKGDIAEGYSVSREKKESFPLTVTSAQKNPTAFYLCATNPTGASYEQYFGPGTRLTVT.

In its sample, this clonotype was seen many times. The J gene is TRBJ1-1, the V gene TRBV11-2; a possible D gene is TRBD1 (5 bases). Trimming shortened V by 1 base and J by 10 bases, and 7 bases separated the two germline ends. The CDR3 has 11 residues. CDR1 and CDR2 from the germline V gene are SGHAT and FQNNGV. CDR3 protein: CASSLGQGAFF. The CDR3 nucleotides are TGTGCCAGCAGCTTAGGGCAGGGAGCTTTCTTT.

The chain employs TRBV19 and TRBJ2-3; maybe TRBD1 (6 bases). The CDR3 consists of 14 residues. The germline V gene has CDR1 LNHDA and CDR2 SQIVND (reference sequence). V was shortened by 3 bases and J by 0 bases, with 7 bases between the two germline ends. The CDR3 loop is CASSIQGSTDTQYF. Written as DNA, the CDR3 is TGTGCCAGTAGTATCCAGGGGAGCACAGATACGCAGTATTTT.

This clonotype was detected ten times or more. CDR3 sequence reads: CASSLRATPLPIQETQYF. The CDR3 bases are TGTGCCAGCAGCTTAAGGGCGACTCCTCTGCCTATACAAGAGACCCAGTACTTC. This chain joins TRBV11-2 and TRBJ2-5; no firm D call. This CDR3 spans 18 amino acids. CDR1 and CDR2 from the germline V gene are SGHAT and FQNNGV. Trimming took off 2 bases at V and 2 bases at J, with 21 bases between the two ends.

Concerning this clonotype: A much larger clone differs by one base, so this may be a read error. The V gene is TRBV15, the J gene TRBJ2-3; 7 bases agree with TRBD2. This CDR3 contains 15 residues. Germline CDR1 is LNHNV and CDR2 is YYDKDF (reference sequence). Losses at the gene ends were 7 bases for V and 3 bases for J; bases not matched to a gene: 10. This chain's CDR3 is CATTLGGSRTDTQYF. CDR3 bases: TGTGCCACCACCTTGGGCGGGAGTAGAACAGATACGCAGTATTTT.

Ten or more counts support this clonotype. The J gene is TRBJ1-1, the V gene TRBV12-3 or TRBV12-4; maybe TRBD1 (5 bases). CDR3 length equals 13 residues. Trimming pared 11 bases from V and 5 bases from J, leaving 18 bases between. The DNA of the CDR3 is TGTGCCTCAGAAGGCTCCTGGGGGACTGAAGCTTTCTTT. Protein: CASEGSWGTEAFF.

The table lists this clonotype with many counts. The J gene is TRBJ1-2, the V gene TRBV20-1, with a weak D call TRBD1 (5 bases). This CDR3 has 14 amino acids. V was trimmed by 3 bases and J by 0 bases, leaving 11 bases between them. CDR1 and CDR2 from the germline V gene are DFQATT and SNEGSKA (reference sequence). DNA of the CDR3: TGCAGTGCTAGCCGACAGAGAGCTAACTATGGCTACACCTTC. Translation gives CSASRQRANYGYTF.

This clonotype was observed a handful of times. The CDR3 bases are TGTGCCAGTAGTACAGACGGGACTAGCGCATATAGAGAGCAGTTCTTC. This codes for CASSTDGTSAYREQFF. This chain connects TRBV19 to TRBJ2-1; TRBD2 aligns across 10 bases. Trimming cost V 4 bases and J 10 bases; bases outside gene matches: 13. Germline CDR1 and CDR2: LNHDA and SQIVND (reference sequence). The CDR3 runs 16 residues.

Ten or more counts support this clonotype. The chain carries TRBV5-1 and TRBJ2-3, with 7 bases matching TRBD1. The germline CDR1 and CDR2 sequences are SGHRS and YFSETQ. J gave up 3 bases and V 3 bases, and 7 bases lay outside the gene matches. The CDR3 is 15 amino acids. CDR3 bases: TGCGCCAGCAGCTCGACAGGGACCTTGACAGATACGCAGTATTTT. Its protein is CASSSTGTLTDTQYF.

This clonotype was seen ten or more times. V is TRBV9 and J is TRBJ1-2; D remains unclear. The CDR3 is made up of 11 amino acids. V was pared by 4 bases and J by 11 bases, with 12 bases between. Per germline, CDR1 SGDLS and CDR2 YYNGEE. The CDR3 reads CASSFQWEYTF. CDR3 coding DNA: TGTGCCAGCAGCTTTCAGTGGGAGTACACCTTC.

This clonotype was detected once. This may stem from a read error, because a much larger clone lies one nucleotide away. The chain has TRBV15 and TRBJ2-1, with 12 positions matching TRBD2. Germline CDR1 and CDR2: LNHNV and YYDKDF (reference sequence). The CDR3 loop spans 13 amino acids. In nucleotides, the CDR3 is TGTGCCGCCAGCAGGACTAGCGGGATTGAGCAGTTCTTC. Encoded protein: CAASRTSGIEQFF. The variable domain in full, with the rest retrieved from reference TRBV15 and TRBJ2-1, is DAMVIQNPRYQVTQFGKPVTLSCSQTLNHNVMYWYQQKSSQAPKLLFHYYDKDFNNEADTPDNFQSRRPNTSFCFLDIRSPGLGDTAMYLCAASRTSGIEQFFGPGTRLTVL.

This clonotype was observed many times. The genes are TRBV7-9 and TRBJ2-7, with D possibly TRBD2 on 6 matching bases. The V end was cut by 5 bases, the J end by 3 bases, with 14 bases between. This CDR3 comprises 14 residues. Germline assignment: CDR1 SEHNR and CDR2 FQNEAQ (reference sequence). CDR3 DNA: TGTGCCAGCAGCCCTCCGGGGGACCACTACGAGCAGTACTTC. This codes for CASSPPGDHYEQYF. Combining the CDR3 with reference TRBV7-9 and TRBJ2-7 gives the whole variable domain DTGVSQNPRHKITKRGQNVTFRCDPISEHNRLYWYRQTLGQGPEFLTYFQNEAQLEKSRLLSDRFSAERPKGSFSTLEIQRTEQGDSAMYLCASSPPGDHYEQYFGPGTRLTVT.

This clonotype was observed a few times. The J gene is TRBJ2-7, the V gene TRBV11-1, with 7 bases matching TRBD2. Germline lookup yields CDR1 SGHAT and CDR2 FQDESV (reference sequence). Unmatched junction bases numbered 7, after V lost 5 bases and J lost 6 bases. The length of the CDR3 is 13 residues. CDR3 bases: TGTGCCAGCAGCGGGACTACCGGCCGCGAGCAGTACTTC. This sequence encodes CASSGTTGREQYF.

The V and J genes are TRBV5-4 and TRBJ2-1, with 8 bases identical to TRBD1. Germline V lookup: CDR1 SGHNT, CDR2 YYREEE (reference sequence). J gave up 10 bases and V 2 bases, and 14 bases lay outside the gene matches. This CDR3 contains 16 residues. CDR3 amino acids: CASSFFFGQGSTEQFF. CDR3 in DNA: TGTGCCAGCAGCTTTTTTTTTGGACAGGGATCTACGGAGCAGTTCTTC.

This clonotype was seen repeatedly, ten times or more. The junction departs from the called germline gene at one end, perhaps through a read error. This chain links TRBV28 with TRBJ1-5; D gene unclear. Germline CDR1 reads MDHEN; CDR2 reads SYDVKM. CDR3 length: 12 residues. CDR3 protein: CASGFLNQPQHF. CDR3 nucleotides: TGTGCCAGCGGTTTCCTAAATCAGCCCCAGCATTTT.

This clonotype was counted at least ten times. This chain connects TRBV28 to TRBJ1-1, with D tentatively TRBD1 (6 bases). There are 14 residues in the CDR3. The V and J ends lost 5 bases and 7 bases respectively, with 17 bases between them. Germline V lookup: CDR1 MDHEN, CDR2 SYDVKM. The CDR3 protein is CASSPQGGGDEAFF. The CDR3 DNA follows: TGTGCCAGCAGTCCCCAGGGAGGGGGTGATGAAGCTTTCTTT. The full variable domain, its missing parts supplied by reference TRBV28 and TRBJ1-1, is DVKVTQSSRYLVKRTGEKVFLECVQDMDHENMFWYRQDPGLGLRLIYFSYDVKMKEKGDIPEGYSVSREKKERFSLILESASTNQTSMYLCASSPQGGGDEAFFGQGTRLTVV.

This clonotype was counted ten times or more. CDR3 amino acids: CASSGQDPGNSPLHF. The CDR3 nucleotides read TGCGCCAGCAGCGGACAGGACCCGGGGAATTCACCCCTCCACTTT. This chain joins TRBV5-1 and TRBJ1-6; 7 bases align to TRBD1. The CDR3 consists of 15 residues. The germline V gene has CDR1 SGHRS and CDR2 YFSETQ. Trimming took 4 bases from V and 7 from J; bases not matched to a gene: 8.

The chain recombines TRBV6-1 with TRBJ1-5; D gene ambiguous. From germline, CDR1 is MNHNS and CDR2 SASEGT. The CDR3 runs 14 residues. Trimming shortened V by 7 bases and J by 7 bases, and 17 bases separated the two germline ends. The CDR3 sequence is CASTLGDLQQPQHF. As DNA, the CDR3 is TGTGCCAGCACCCTGGGTGATCTCCAGCAGCCCCAGCATTTT.